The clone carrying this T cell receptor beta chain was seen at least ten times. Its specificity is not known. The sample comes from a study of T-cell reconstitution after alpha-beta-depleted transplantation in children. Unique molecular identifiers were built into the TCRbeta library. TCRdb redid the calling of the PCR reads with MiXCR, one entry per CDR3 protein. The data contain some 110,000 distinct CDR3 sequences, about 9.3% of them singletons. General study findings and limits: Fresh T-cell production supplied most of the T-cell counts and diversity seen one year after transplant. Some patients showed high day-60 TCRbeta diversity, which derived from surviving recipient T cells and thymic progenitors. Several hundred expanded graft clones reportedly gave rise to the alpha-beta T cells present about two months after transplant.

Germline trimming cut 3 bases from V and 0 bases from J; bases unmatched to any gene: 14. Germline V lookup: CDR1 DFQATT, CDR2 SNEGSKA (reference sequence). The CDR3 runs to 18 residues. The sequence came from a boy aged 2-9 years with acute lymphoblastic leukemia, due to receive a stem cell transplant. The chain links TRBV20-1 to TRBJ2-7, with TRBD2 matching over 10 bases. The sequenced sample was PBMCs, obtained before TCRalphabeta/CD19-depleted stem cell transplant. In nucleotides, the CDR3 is TGCAGTGCTAGGGGAGGGGGGCTAGCGGGAGTGGGCTCCTACGAGCAGTACTTC. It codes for CSARGGGLAGVGSYEQYF.